A single sample gave rise to the 32 T cell receptor beta chains below, sequenced in a study of early T cells in non-severe SARS-CoV-2 infection (dated by TCRdb to the early 2020s). Libraries were prepared through 5' RACE. The run used a NextSeq 500. Through fastp at Q25 and MiXCR, TCRdb rebuilt clones from the public reads, retaining in-frame beta chains. A single entry per CDR3 protein holds the most common genes and DNA from its merged rows. In all, the sample holds about 48,000 distinct CDR3 sequences, and approximately 9.4% of those were seen once. The top ten clones comprise about 8% of the sample. Material for sequencing was whole blood. Every receptor here comes from an adult who was a healthcare worker with PCR-confirmed SARS-CoV-2 infection or an uninfected control (not recorded which).

There are a few counts of this clonotype. The rearrangement links TRBV29-1 to TRBJ1-1; D unresolved. The CDR3 totals 12 residues. Germline loops: CDR1 SQVTM, CDR2 ANQGSEA. The V gene lost 6 bases and the J gene lost 1 base, with 9 bases spanning the gap. This CDR3 reads CSVARPNTEAFF. The CDR3 nucleotides read TGCAGCGTCGCAAGACCGAACACTGAAGCTTTCTTT.

This clonotype has a count of ten or more. This rearrangement joins TRBV19 to TRBJ1-2; D might be TRBD1 (6 bases). V was shortened by 7 bases and J by 5 bases, with 17 bases between the two germline ends. This CDR3 is built from 14 residues. The germline CDR1 and CDR2 sequences are LNHDA and SQIVND (reference sequence). The CDR3 region has the DNA TGTGCCAGTACGCGGGACACGGGGTTTTATGGCTACACCTTC. Amino acid sequence: CASTRDTGFYGYTF.

This chain joins TRBV4-2 and TRBJ2-2, with D maybe TRBD2 (6 bases). CDR1 LGHNA and CDR2 YNFKEQ come from the germline V gene. The CDR3 totals 16 residues. Trimming removed 1 base from V and 4 bases from J, with 13 bases in between. Here the CDR3 reads CASSQGVAAGTGELFF. The CDR3 nucleotides are TGTGCCAGCAGCCAAGGGGTAGCAGCGGGCACCGGGGAGCTGTTTTTT.

The table lists this clonotype with many counts. This chain uses TRBV28 with TRBJ1-5; possibly TRBD1 for D (5 bases). Germline-derived CDR1 and CDR2 are MDHEN and SYDVKM. The ends were cut back, 5 bases at V and 0 bases at J, with 17 bases in the middle. The CDR3 spans 17 residues. The CDR3 bases are TGTGCCAGCAGTACCCACCAGACGGACACTAGCAATCAGCCCCAGCATTTT. The encoded protein is CASSTHQTDTSNQPQHF.

With respect to this clonotype: One base away lies a much larger clone, so this may be a sequencing read error. The chain employs TRBV5-5 and TRBJ1-1; TRBD1 might be the D (6 bases). In germline, CDR1 is SGHKS, CDR2 YYEKEE (reference sequence). The CDR3 has 14 residues. For the CDR3, the DNA is TGTGTCAGCAGCTTGGGGACACTGAACACTGAAGCTTTCTTT. Its translation is CVSSLGTLNTEAFF.

This clonotype was detected a few times. The V and J genes are TRBV7-9 and TRBJ2-2; tentatively, D is TRBD1 (5 bases). Germline CDR1 SEHNR, CDR2 FQNEAQ (reference sequence). V gave up 11 bases and J gave up 0 bases, with 16 bases separating them. The CDR3 sequence is 15 residues long. The CDR3 sequence is CASKWTTANTGELFF. CDR3 DNA: TGTGCCTCTAAATGGACAACTGCGAACACCGGGGAGCTGTTTTTT.

This clonotype was observed at least ten times. The chain couples TRBV7-3 to TRBJ2-3; D is perhaps TRBD1 or TRBD2 (6 bases each). Trimming took off 0 bases at V and 6 bases at J, with 10 bases between the two ends. This CDR3 comprises 14 residues. In germline, CDR1 is SGHTA, CDR2 FQGTGA. Written as DNA, the CDR3 is TGTGCCAGCAGCTTAACTACAGGGAGGGATACGCAGTATTTT. Protein sequence: CASSLTTGRDTQYF.

This clonotype came up many times. The chain carries TRBV20-1 and TRBJ2-3, with TRBD2 matching 11 bases. Per the germline V gene, CDR1 is DFQATT and CDR2 is SNEGSKA (reference sequence). V was pared by 6 bases and J by 4 bases, with 9 bases of the junction left unmatched. The CDR3 has 15 residues. CDR3: CSAQTSGNVPDTQYF. CDR3 in DNA: TGCAGTGCCCAGACTAGCGGGAACGTTCCAGATACGCAGTATTTT.

In this sample, this clonotype turned up a few times. V and J are TRBV29-1 and TRBJ2-7; 10 bases are shared with TRBD2. Trimming removed 6 bases from V and 5 bases from J; junction bases left unmatched: 7. The germline V gene encodes CDR1 SQVTM and CDR2 ANQGSEA. The CDR3 runs 13 residues. The DNA for the CDR3 is TGCAGCGTCCCAGCGGGAGGGCCAGACGAGCAGTACTTC. Amino acid sequence: CSVPAGGPDEQYF.

V and J are TRBV7-6 and TRBJ2-1, with D perhaps TRBD1 or TRBD2 (5 bases each). CDR3 size: 17 residues. Germline CDR1 and CDR2: SGHVS and FNYEAQ. V lost 4 bases, J lost 0 bases, and 16 bases lay in between. CDR3 residues: CASSSSPGPSSYNEQFF. CDR3 in DNA: TGTGCCAGCAGCTCCTCCCCGGGGCCGAGCTCCTACAATGAGCAGTTCTTC.

At least ten counts were recorded for this clonotype. This chain links TRBV24-1 with TRBJ2-7, with TRBD1 as a possible D gene (6 bases). Between the trimmed V and J ends, which lost 4 bases and 7 bases, there was a span of 22 bases. The CDR3 is 16 residues long. Germline V gives CDR1 KGHDR, CDR2 SFDVKD. CDR3 sequence reads: CATSDRTGTPFEEQYF. CDR3 in DNA: TGTGCCACCAGTGACCGTACCGGGACACCGTTCGAGGAGCAGTACTTC.

This clonotype was picked up many times. The CDR3 nucleotides read TGCAGCGTGGAGCCGGGACAGAACACTGAAGCTTTCTTT. This gives the protein CSVEPGQNTEAFF. V and J are TRBV29-1 and TRBJ1-1; possible D gene TRBD1, 6 bases. In germline, CDR1 is SQVTM, CDR2 ANQGSEA. This CDR3 region has 13 residues. V shed 6 bases and J shed 1 base, with 12 bases lying between them.

Comment on this clonotype: Sequence at one end of the junction differs from germline and may be a read error. The rearrangement links TRBV3-1 to TRBJ2-2; a weak D match, TRBD2 (6 bases). Germline V gene data show CDR1 as LGHDT and CDR2 as YNNKEL (reference sequence). The CDR3 is made up of 16 amino acids. The DNA of the CDR3 is TGTGCCAGCAACCAAGGAGGAGGGCGGGGCACCGGGGAGCTGTTTTTT. Its translation: CASNQGGGRGTGELFF.

This clonotype has more than one count but fewer than ten. J is TRBJ2-6 and V is TRBV29-1, with 8 bases that match TRBD1. In germline, CDR1 is SQVTM, CDR2 ANQGSEA. Trimming at V came to 0 bases and at J to 1 base, leaving 8 bases not matched to a gene. CDR3 length equals 18 residues. Here the CDR3 DNA reads TGCAGCGTTGAAGATAGGGCAGGGGGCGCATCTGGGGCCAACGTCCTGACTTTC. It codes for CSVEDRAGGASGANVLTF.

The chain employs TRBV20-1 and TRBJ2-2; D remains ambiguous. The CDR3 totals 14 residues. Germline CDR1 is DFQATT and CDR2 is SNEGSKA (reference sequence). With 1 base removed from V and 3 bases from J, the gap between germline ends came to 9 bases. CDR3 nucleotide sequence: TGCAGTGCTAGAGGGCTTCTGGACACCGGGGAGCTGTTTTTT. This sequence encodes CSARGLLDTGELFF.

The V gene is TRBV3-1, the J gene TRBJ2-5, with D tentatively TRBD1 (5 bases). Germline V gene lookup returns CDR1 LGHDT and CDR2 YNNKEL (reference sequence). This CDR3 is built from 14 residues. Between the trimmed V and J ends, which lost 4 bases and 5 bases, there was a span of 14 bases. CDR3 region: CASSPTVSRETQYF. For the CDR3, the DNA is TGTGCCAGCAGCCCGACAGTCTCCCGTGAGACCCAGTACTTC.

This clonotype was observed a handful of times. V usage is TRBV7-2 and J usage is TRBJ2-5, with TRBD1 matching 9 bases. The CDR3 is 15 residues long. The germline V gene has CDR1 SGHTA and CDR2 FQGNSA. V lost 1 base, J lost 5 bases, and 5 bases stayed unmatched. CDR3 sequence: CASSLGTGVGETQYF. Here the CDR3 DNA reads TGTGCCAGCAGCTTAGGGACAGGGGTAGGGGAGACCCAGTACTTC. The variable domain in full, with the rest retrieved from reference TRBV7-2 and TRBJ2-5, is GAGVSQSPSNKVTEKGKDVELRCDPISGHTALYWYRQSLGQGLEFLIYFQGNSAPDKSGLPSDRFSAERTGGSVSTLTIQRTQQEDSAVYLCASSLGTGVGETQYFGPGTRLLVL.

CDR3 DNA sequence: TGTGCCAGCAGTGAAAGAGGGGGGCTTAGCTATGGCTACACCTTC. It encodes CASSERGGLSYGYTF. This sequence joins TRBV25-1 and TRBJ1-2; D might be TRBD1 (6 bases). The CDR3 has 15 residues. CDR1 and CDR2 from the germline V gene are MGHDK and SYGVNS. Trimming cost V 2 bases and J 4 bases, with 14 bases left between them.

The chain combines TRBV19 with TRBJ2-7; the D gene is possibly TRBD2 (5 bases). V was shortened by 0 bases and J by 6 bases, with 15 bases between the two germline ends. This CDR3 region has 15 residues. Germline V CDR1 and CDR2: LNHDA, SQIVND (reference sequence). The CDR3 DNA follows: TGTGCCAGTAGTATAGATTCCAGCGCGGGCCTCGAGCAGTACTTC. Amino acid sequence: CASSIDSSAGLEQYF. Full variable domain (remainder filled in from reference TRBV19 and TRBJ2-7): DGGITQSPKYLFRKEGQNVTLSCEQNLNHDAMYWYRQDPGQGLRLIYYSQIVNDFQKGDIAEGYSVSREKKESFPLTVTSAQKNPTAFYLCASSIDSSAGLEQYFGPGTRLTVT.

Concerning this clonotype: A read error is possible here, since a much larger clone lies one base away. The DNA of the CDR3 is TGTGCCAGCAGCTTGGCGGGGCGCTCCTACAAAGAGCAGTTCTTC. Amino acid sequence: CASSLAGRSYKEQFF. The chain recombines TRBV7-9 with TRBJ2-1; possible D gene TRBD2, 6 bases. The CDR3 length is 15 residues. The V gene's germline CDR1 is SEHNR and CDR2 FQNEAQ (reference sequence).

The chain uses TRBV6-6 and TRBJ2-2; D uncertain. Germline lookup yields CDR1 MNHNY and CDR2 SVGAGI (reference sequence). V lost 5 bases, J lost 6 bases, and 13 bases lay in between. The CDR3 is 14 amino acids. The CDR3 loop reads CASSTRISPGELFF. The CDR3 region has the DNA TGTGCCAGCAGTACGCGAATTAGCCCCGGGGAGCTGTTTTTT.

This clonotype was counted many times. The V gene is TRBV5-1, the J gene TRBJ2-1; TRBD2 might be the D (10 bases). Per the germline V gene, CDR1 is SGHRS and CDR2 is YFSETQ. The CDR3 spans 17 residues. The V and J ends lost 6 bases and 9 bases respectively, with 28 bases between them. The CDR3 is CASTGTGSPSGRGEQFF. The CDR3 nucleotides are TGCGCCAGCACCGGGACAGGGAGTCCTAGCGGGAGAGGTGAGCAGTTCTTC.

This clonotype was seen at least ten times. The chain carries TRBV12-3 or TRBV12-4 and TRBJ2-1; 15 bases line up with TRBD2. The V and J ends lost 5 bases and 12 bases, in that order; junction bases with no gene match: 5. The CDR3 extends over 14 amino acids. DNA for the CDR3: TGTGCCAGCAGTACCGGACTAGCGGGAGGGGTGCAGTTCTTC. This sequence encodes CASSTGLAGGVQFF.

This clonotype appeared a few times. The chain uses TRBV11-2 and TRBJ2-1; TRBD2 matches 10 bases. J gave up 4 bases and V 3 bases, and 6 bases lay outside the gene matches. Germline lookup yields CDR1 SGHAT and CDR2 FQNNGV. The CDR3 is made up of 16 amino acids. The CDR3 loop reads CASSLRGTSVYNEQFF. The CDR3 DNA follows: TGTGCCAGCAGCTTGCGGGGGACTAGCGTGTACAATGAGCAGTTCTTC.

In its sample, this clonotype was seen many times. The chain recombines TRBV6-1 with TRBJ2-1, with TRBD1 identical over 7 bases. The CDR3 has 17 residues. V lost 7 bases and J lost 4; bases outside the gene matches: 16. The V gene's germline CDR1 is MNHNS and CDR2 SASEGT. The CDR3 sequence: CASIRDSGLLGYNEQFF. CDR3 in DNA: TGTGCCAGCATTCGGGACAGTGGTCTATTAGGGTACAATGAGCAGTTCTTC.

This clonotype has a count of ten or more. The chain is built from TRBV18 and TRBJ2-5; 9 nucleotides align to TRBD1. This CDR3 is 16 amino acids long. Unmatched junction bases numbered 6, after V lost 2 bases and J lost 2 bases. Germline CDR1 reads KGHSH; CDR2 reads LQKENI. Written as DNA, the CDR3 is TGTGCCAGCTCACCAAACAGGGGGCGCCCGCAAGAGACCCAGTACTTC. Translating it yields CASSPNRGRPQETQYF.

This clonotype was counted between two and nine times. The genes are TRBV7-9 and TRBJ2-3; tentatively, D is TRBD1 (6 bases). CDR1 is SEHNR, CDR2 FQNEAQ, per germline (reference sequence). The CDR3 is 16 residues long. Between the trimmed V and J ends, which lost 4 bases and 1 base, there was a span of 15 bases. Written as DNA, the CDR3 is TGTGCCAGCAGCTCCGAGGGGGTAATAGGCACAGATACGCAGTATTTT. Protein sequence: CASSSEGVIGTDTQYF.

This clonotype has just a few counts. The V gene is TRBV2, the J gene TRBJ1-2; possible D gene TRBD1, 5 bases. The CDR3 has 15 amino acids. V shed 3 bases and J shed 4 bases, with 15 bases lying between them. Germline CDR1 is SNHLY and CDR2 is FYNNEI. The CDR3, as DNA: TGTGCCAGCAGTGAGGGGGGAAGCCTACTCTATGGCTACACCTTC. Amino acid sequence: CASSEGGSLLYGYTF.

This clonotype has only a few counts. The V call is TRBV5-1, the J call TRBJ2-3, with D perhaps matching TRBD1 (7 bases). The CDR3 is made up of 15 amino acids. Germline CDR1 is SGHRS and CDR2 is YFSETQ. The V end was cut by 3 bases, the J end by 0 bases, with 11 bases between. The CDR3 region is CASSSGGLSTDTQYF. CDR3 nucleotides: TGCGCCAGCAGCTCAGGGGGACTTAGCACAGATACGCAGTATTTT.

Only a few counts were recorded for this clonotype. The chain couples TRBV5-8 to TRBJ1-6; no clear D gene. The CDR3 covers 15 residues. In germline, CDR1 is SGHTS, CDR2 YDEGEE. V was trimmed by 0 bases and J by 9 bases, leaving 13 bases between them. The CDR3 nucleotides read TGTGCCAGCAGCTTGGCCATCCAGTCGAGTTCACCCCTCCACTTT. Its protein is CASSLAIQSSSPLHF.

This clonotype was seen a few times. This chain joins TRBV4-1 and TRBJ2-7; D is perhaps TRBD2 (7 bases). The CDR3 loop spans 17 amino acids. The germline V gene has CDR1 MGHRA and CDR2 YSYEKL. V was trimmed by 1 base and J by 0 bases, leaving 16 bases between them. The CDR3 DNA follows: TGCGCCAGCAGCCAAGTAGGAGGGGGGGGAAGCTCCTACGAGCAGTACTTC. Translation gives CASSQVGGGGSSYEQYF.

The chain recombines TRBV28 with TRBJ1-1, with D unclear. This CDR3 contains 12 residues. The ends were cut back, 6 bases at V and 0 bases at J, with 5 bases in the middle. The germline V gene has CDR1 MDHEN and CDR2 SYDVKM. Written as DNA, the CDR3 is TGTGCCAGCAGACAGATGAACACTGAAGCTTTCTTT. It codes for CASRQMNTEAFF.